This T cell receptor beta chain comes out of a study of neurological immune-mediated disorders. One entry per CDR3 protein results from TCRdb running MiXCR on the 5' RACE reads. The data contain about 120,000 distinct CDR3 sequences, approximately 3.2% of them singletons. Trimming removed 1 base at V and 5 bases at J, with 12 bases between. This CDR3 contains 14 residues. Germline V gene lookup returns CDR1 SGHKS and CDR2 YYEKEE (reference sequence). This clonotype was seen at least ten times. What was sequenced was PBMCs. The receptor's source is a woman in her 30s with multiple sclerosis. The chain employs TRBV5-5 and TRBJ2-5; D not resolved. The chain's CDR3 is CASSLFPNAETQYF. The CDR3, as DNA: TGTGCCAGCAGCTTGTTCCCCAACGCGGAGACCCAGTACTTC.